These 23 T cell receptor beta chains came from one sample sequenced in a study of cytomegalovirus exposure and HLA in healthy donors. PCR employed 60 Vbeta and 13 Jbeta primers. Sequencing used immunoSEQ multiplex PCR; TCRdb keeps in-frame clones, though not all of them. The sample has approximately 200,000 clones, 70% to 75% seen once. The sample taken for sequencing was PBMCs. The receptors here all came from a young man in good health and CMV-seropositive.

V is TRBV2 and J is TRBJ2-1; D remains ambiguous. The CDR3 is 15 amino acids. The germline V and J ends were trimmed by 7 bases and 6 bases, with 19 bases remaining between them. Germline values: CDR1 SNHLY, CDR2 FYNNEI. CDR3 bases: TGTGCCAGCATCTCCCGGTCAAGGTCGGGCAATGAGCAGTTCTTC. It is translated as CASISRSRSGNEQFF.

The chain links TRBV20-1 to TRBJ2-1; D call uncertain. Trimming removed 4 bases at V and 9 bases at J, with 10 bases between. This CDR3 has 11 residues. Germline V gene sequence: CDR1 DFQATT, CDR2 SNEGSKA (reference sequence). The CDR3: CSAIPSGEQFF. The CDR3 nucleotides read TGCAGTGCTATCCCCTCGGGTGAGCAGTTCTTC.

The chain joins TRBV6-1 to TRBJ2-4; 11 bases are a match to TRBD1. Germline V gives CDR1 MNHNS, CDR2 SASEGT. This CDR3 is 18 amino acids long. V lost 0 bases, J lost 3 bases, and 7 bases stayed unmatched. The CDR3 sequence: CASSEARTGGYYKNIQYF. The CDR3, as DNA: TGTGCCAGCAGTGAAGCGCGGACAGGGGGCTATTACAAAAACATTCAGTACTTC.

The chain carries TRBV6-1 and TRBJ2-7; D is perhaps TRBD1 (5 bases). Germline V CDR1 and CDR2: MNHNS, SASEGT. This CDR3 contains 14 residues. V was trimmed by 7 bases and J by 6 bases, leaving 19 bases between them. The CDR3, as DNA: TGTGCCAGCACGACAGAACCGTCGGCCCGCGAGCAGTACTTC. Encoded protein: CASTTEPSAREQYF.

The chain has TRBV11-2 and TRBJ2-3; D ambiguous. V dropped 5 bases and J dropped 0 bases, with 15 bases sitting between them. Germline values: CDR1 SGHAT, CDR2 FQNNGV. CDR3 size: 16 residues. Here the CDR3 reads CASSPLGAASTDTQYF. CDR3 in DNA: TGTGCCAGCAGCCCCCTCGGCGCGGCTAGCACAGATACGCAGTATTTT.

The V and J genes are TRBV19 and TRBJ2-4; possibly TRBD2 for D (6 bases). The germline gives CDR1 LNHDA, CDR2 SQIVND (reference sequence). This CDR3 has 17 amino acids. Trimming pared 1 base from V and 1 base from J, leaving 14 bases between. CDR3 sequence (DNA): TGTGCCAGTAGTATAGCGGGGGTGCTGCAGGCCAAAAACATTCAGTACTTC. This sequence encodes CASSIAGVLQAKNIQYF.

The rearrangement links TRBV9 to TRBJ2-3, with a weak D call TRBD2 (6 bases). In germline, CDR1 is SGDLS, CDR2 YYNGEE. Trimming shortened V by 2 bases and J by 3 bases, and 16 bases separated the two germline ends. The CDR3 is 16 amino acids. CDR3 sequence (DNA): TGTGCCAGCAGCGTGGGGTTCGGGACTCCAACAGATACGCAGTATTTT. Encoded protein: CASSVGFGTPTDTQYF.

V gene TRBV15 combines with J gene TRBJ2-3; 9 positions match TRBD2. The V gene end was trimmed by 1 base and the J gene end by 6 bases; junction bases not matched to a gene: 8. The CDR3 runs to 16 residues. Germline V gene sequence: CDR1 LNHNV, CDR2 YYDKDF (reference sequence). The CDR3 DNA reads TGTGCCACCAGCAGAGCCCGGGCGGGGGGGGTGGATACGCAGTATTTT. Its protein product is CATSRARAGGVDTQYF.

The chain is built from TRBV30 and TRBJ2-4; 9 nucleotides line up with TRBD1. V gave up 1 base and J gave up 2 bases; unmatched junction bases: 9. CDR1 and CDR2 from the germline V gene are GTSNPN and SVGIG (reference sequence). CDR3 length: 17 amino acids. Here the CDR3 reads CAWSGRTGVGTKNIQYF. The CDR3 DNA follows: TGTGCCTGGAGTGGGAGGACAGGGGTGGGAACCAAAAACATTCAGTACTTC.

This clone has just a few counts. V and J are TRBV4-2 and TRBJ2-7, with 7 bases fitting TRBD1. CDR3 length: 17 residues. Germline values: CDR1 LGHNA, CDR2 YNFKEQ. V was pared by 0 bases and J by 3 bases, with 11 bases of the junction left unmatched. CDR3 region: CASSQDERGHRHYEQYF. The CDR3 region has the DNA TGTGCCAGCAGCCAAGACGAGAGGGGGCACCGACACTACGAGCAGTACTTC.

The CDR3 is CASSPRDRVGEQYF. In DNA, the CDR3 is TGTGCCAGCAGCCCGAGGGACAGGGTGGGCGAGCAGTACTTC. The rearrangement uses TRBV7-8 and TRBJ2-7; TRBD1 aligns across 9 bases. V shed 5 bases, J shed 6 bases, and the junction held 8 bases outside the gene matches. The CDR3 loop spans 14 amino acids. Looked up from germline, CDR1 is SGHVS and CDR2 is FQNEAQ. Variable domain in full (rest from reference TRBV7-8 and TRBJ2-7): GAGVSQSPRYKVAKRGQDVALRCDPISGHVSLFWYQQALGQGPEFLTYFQNEAQLDKSGLPSDRFFAERPEGSVSTLKIQRTQQEDSAVYLCASSPRDRVGEQYFGPGTRLTVT.

The V and J genes are TRBV29-1 and TRBJ1-4; tentatively, D is TRBD1 (5 bases). CDR1 SQVTM and CDR2 ANQGSEA come from the germline V gene. The CDR3 totals 14 residues. V was trimmed by 4 bases and J by 0 bases, leaving 9 bases between them. CDR3: CSVGRGATNEKLFF. The CDR3 DNA reads as TGCAGCGTTGGGAGGGGCGCAACTAATGAAAAACTGTTTTTT.

This rearrangement joins TRBV7-3 to TRBJ2-3; D is possibly TRBD1 (7 bases). Trimming stripped 5 bases from V and 2 bases from J, with 14 bases between. This CDR3 is built from 15 residues. Germline V CDR1 and CDR2: SGHTA, FQGTGA. As DNA, the CDR3 is TGTGCCAGCAGCCCAGGGGGGAGCAACACAGATACGCAGTATTTT. Translating gives CASSPGGSNTDTQYF.

The chain joins TRBV30 to TRBJ1-2; D is unresolved. V lost 0 bases, J lost 1 base, and 15 bases lay in between. CDR3 length equals 16 residues. Germline-derived CDR1 and CDR2 are GTSNPN and SVGIG (reference sequence). The CDR3 region has the DNA TGTGCCTGGAGTGTCAGTCGCTTCGGGATTAACTATGGCTACACCTTC. As protein: CAWSVSRFGINYGYTF.

The rearrangement uses TRBV10-3 and TRBJ1-6, with 7 bases aligning to TRBD1. The CDR3 spans 15 residues. V lost 6 bases to trimming and J lost 2 bases; unmatched junction nucleotides: 4. The germline V gene encodes CDR1 ENHRY and CDR2 SYGVKD. CDR3 bases: TGTGCCATCAGCGGGACAGCGCCCTATAATTCACCCCTCCACTTT. It is translated as CAISGTAPYNSPLHF.

Only a few counts were recorded for this clone. This rearrangement joins TRBV7-2 to TRBJ2-7; 9 bases fit TRBD1. The CDR3 spans 14 residues. Germline V CDR1 and CDR2: SGHTA, FQGNSA. Germline trimming cut 5 bases from V and 5 bases from J; bases unmatched to any gene: 7. The CDR3 bases are TGTGCCAGCAGCCCGGGGACAGGGAGGCACGAGCAGTACTTC. Protein product: CASSPGTGRHEQYF.

In nucleotides, the CDR3 is TGTGCCAGCAGCTCACAGGGTTATGGAAACACCATATATTTT. This translates into CASSSQGYGNTIYF. This sequence joins TRBV7-3 and TRBJ1-3, with a tentative D call TRBD1 (6 bases). The germline V gene encodes CDR1 SGHTA and CDR2 FQGTGA. The V end lost 4 bases, the J end lost 3 bases, and 10 bases lay between the germline ends. CDR3 length: 14 residues.

The genes are TRBV29-1 and TRBJ1-1; a weak D match, TRBD1 (5 bases). The CDR3 is 12 amino acids. Between the trimmed V and J ends, which lost 7 bases and 5 bases, there was a span of 14 bases. In germline, CDR1 is SQVTM, CDR2 ANQGSEA. CDR3 coding DNA: TGCAGCGCTCCCGCGGGGGTTACTGAAGCTTTCTTT. Amino acids: CSAPAGVTEAFF.

The rearrangement uses TRBV7-2 and TRBJ2-1; possibly TRBD2 for D (6 bases). Trimming pared 5 bases from V and 7 bases from J, leaving 12 bases between. The CDR3 spans 13 residues. The V gene's germline CDR1 is SGHTA and CDR2 FQGNSA. CDR3 nucleotides: TGTGCCAGCAGCAGACTAGTAGCTAATGAGCAGTTCTTC. Encoded protein: CASSRLVANEQFF.

The genes are TRBV4-3 and TRBJ2-6; D uncertain. This CDR3 comprises 15 residues. From germline, CDR1 is LGHNA and CDR2 YSLEER. V lost 0 bases and J 2 bases, leaving 5 bases between the germline ends. CDR3 bases: TGCGCCAGCAGCCAAGACTCTGCTGGGGCCAACGTCCTGACTTTC. As protein: CASSQDSAGANVLTF.

This chain uses TRBV14 with TRBJ1-4; maybe TRBD1 (5 bases). V was clipped by 4 bases and J by 8 bases, with 14 bases between them. The V gene's germline CDR1 is SGHDN and CDR2 FVKESK. The length of the CDR3 is 14 residues. The CDR3 is CASSRAGDPEKLFF. The DNA for the CDR3 is TGTGCCAGCAGCCGTGCGGGGGACCCAGAAAAACTGTTTTTT.

The V call is TRBV4-1, the J call TRBJ1-2; TRBD1 might be the D (6 bases). CDR3 length: 16 amino acids. Deletions cut 0 bases from V and 6 bases from J, with 17 bases between. CDR1 is MGHRA, CDR2 YSYEKL, per germline. The CDR3 protein is CASSQDTGRGKDGYTF. The CDR3, as DNA: TGCGCCAGCAGCCAAGATACTGGGAGGGGGAAGGATGGCTACACCTTC.

This rearrangement joins TRBV7-2 to TRBJ2-7; D is undetermined. Germline V lookup: CDR1 SGHTA, CDR2 FQGNSA. The V and J ends lost 3 bases and 1 base respectively, with 10 bases between them. The CDR3 has 14 amino acids. The CDR3 loop reads CASSFYLTSYEQYF. The CDR3 region has the DNA TGTGCCAGCAGCTTTTATCTAACTTCCTACGAGCAGTACTTC.